The 30 T cell receptor beta chains below all came from one sample that was sequenced in a study of cytomegalovirus exposure and HLA in healthy donors. Primers for the PCR totalled 60 Vbeta and 13 Jbeta. TCRdb's table, derived via immunoSEQ multiplex PCR, lists solely in-frame clones and lacks some. The table shows 150,000 or so clones, with 84% occurring only once. Source material: PBMCs. These receptors all stem from a boy aged 2 to 9 in good health and CMV-seronegative.

The V and J genes are TRBV9 and TRBJ2-3; 16 positions match TRBD2. CDR1 and CDR2 (germline): SGDLS, YYNGEE. J was trimmed by 7 bases and V by 0 bases; bases with no gene match: 2. The CDR3 consists of 16 residues. The CDR3 DNA follows: TGTGCCAGCAGCGTAGGGGGACTAGCGGGAGGGTATACGCAGTATTTT. This codes for CASSVGGLAGGYTQYF.

The V call is TRBV7-9, the J call TRBJ1-4, with 10 bases matching TRBD1. J gave up 3 bases and V 8 bases, and 9 bases lay outside the gene matches. Per germline, CDR1 SEHNR and CDR2 FQNEAQ (reference sequence). The CDR3 totals 16 residues. CDR3: CASSWTGGLANEKLFF. As DNA, the CDR3 is TGTGCCAGCTCATGGACAGGGGGACTGGCTAATGAAAAACTGTTTTTT.

This clone came up once. The V gene is TRBV4-1, the J gene TRBJ2-3; 8 bases line up with TRBD1. The ends lost 4 bases at V and 4 bases at J; junction bases unmatched: 4. The germline V gene encodes CDR1 MGHRA and CDR2 YSYEKL. The CDR3 covers 14 residues. The CDR3 coding sequence is TGCGCCAGCAGCCGCCAGACAGGGGCAGATACGCAGTATTTT. This gives the protein CASSRQTGADTQYF.

The chain uses TRBV6-4 and TRBJ1-2, with D unclear. The CDR3 length is 15 residues. Trimming cost V 0 bases and J 0 bases, with 8 bases left between them. CDR1 is MRHNA and CDR2 is SNTAGT in the germline V gene. The CDR3 here is CASSDSAGPNYGYTF. DNA of the CDR3: TGTGCCAGCAGTGACTCGGCAGGCCCTAACTATGGCTACACCTTC.

The V call is TRBV28, the J call TRBJ2-7, with 8 bases fitting TRBD1. J gave up 3 bases and V 6 bases, and 7 bases lay outside the gene matches. Germline lookup yields CDR1 MDHEN and CDR2 SYDVKM. The CDR3 is 14 residues long. This CDR3 is CASRRTGMGYEQYF. CDR3 coding DNA: TGTGCCAGCAGAAGGACAGGGATGGGCTACGAGCAGTACTTC.

The chain has TRBV7-9 and TRBJ2-3; D gene uncertain. The CDR3 runs to 15 residues. Trimming took off 3 bases at V and 0 bases at J, with 10 bases between the two ends. Germline V gene sequence: CDR1 SEHNR, CDR2 FQNEAQ (reference sequence). The CDR3 sequence: CASSLGQTSTDTQYF. The CDR3 DNA sequence: TGTGCCAGCAGCTTGGGCCAAACTAGCACAGATACGCAGTATTTT.

The V gene is TRBV18, the J gene TRBJ2-7, with TRBD2 identical over 9 bases. CDR1 KGHSH and CDR2 LQKENI come from the germline V gene. Germline trimming cut 5 bases from V and 3 bases from J; bases unmatched to any gene: 5. The CDR3 has 14 amino acids. This CDR3 is CASSTMTSGYEQYF. The CDR3 nucleotides are TGTGCCAGCTCAACGATGACTAGCGGCTACGAGCAGTACTTC.

The gene calls are TRBV11-1 and TRBJ2-3, with TRBD2 matching over 12 bases. Unmatched junction bases numbered 8, after V lost 5 bases and J lost 5 bases. The CDR3 spans 16 residues. CDR1 and CDR2 (germline): SGHAT, FQDESV (reference sequence). The CDR3 spells CASSPRLAGDRDTQYF. As DNA, the CDR3 is TGTGCCAGCAGCCCTAGACTAGCGGGAGATAGAGATACGCAGTATTTT.

A single count supports this clone. This chain connects TRBV15 to TRBJ2-1; tentative D call: TRBD2 (8 bases). This CDR3 is 18 amino acids long. The ends were cut back, 3 bases at V and 5 bases at J, with 23 bases in the middle. The germline V gene has CDR1 LNHNV and CDR2 YYDKDF (reference sequence). CDR3 bases: TGTGCCACCAGCAGGACAGGGAACAGCGGGAGAGGAGACAATGAGCAGTTCTTC. The encoded protein is CATSRTGNSGRGDNEQFF.

This rearrangement joins TRBV29-1 to TRBJ2-1; 8 nucleotides align to TRBD2. This CDR3 spans 15 amino acids. CDR1 is SQVTM and CDR2 is ANQGSEA in the germline V gene. Trimming at V came to 4 bases and at J to 5 bases, leaving 10 bases not matched to a gene. The chain's CDR3 is CSVGLKRGPHNEQFF. The DNA for the CDR3 is TGCAGCGTTGGACTAAAGCGGGGGCCCCACAATGAGCAGTTCTTC.

The chain employs TRBV28 and TRBJ2-5; perhaps TRBD1 as D (5 bases). V lost 6 bases, J lost 5 bases, and 19 bases lay in between. CDR3 length equals 15 residues. The germline CDR1 and CDR2 sequences are MDHEN and SYDVKM. CDR3 amino acids: CASSPDTPRRETQYF. As DNA, the CDR3 is TGTGCCAGCAGCCCGGACACCCCGCGCCGGGAGACCCAGTACTTC.

The V call is TRBV7-9, the J call TRBJ2-7, with 7 nucleotides matching TRBD1. Germline assignment: CDR1 SEHNR and CDR2 FQNEAQ (reference sequence). Trimming removed 5 bases from V and 2 bases from J; junction bases left unmatched: 9. The CDR3 extends over 15 amino acids. The CDR3: CASSRGQAIAYEQYF. The CDR3 region has the DNA TGTGCCAGCAGCCGTGGACAGGCTATTGCCTACGAGCAGTACTTC.

The V and J genes are TRBV11-2 and TRBJ1-5; D remains ambiguous. The CDR3 length is 13 residues. Germline V lookup: CDR1 SGHAT, CDR2 FQNNGV. V dropped 0 bases and J dropped 5 bases, with 5 bases sitting between them. The CDR3 protein is CASSLDRYQPQHF. CDR3 nucleotide sequence: TGTGCCAGCAGCTTAGACAGGTATCAGCCCCAGCATTTT.

V usage is TRBV5-1 and J usage is TRBJ2-7, with a weak D call TRBD2 (6 bases). Germline values: CDR1 SGHRS, CDR2 YFSETQ. V shed 0 bases and J shed 4 bases, with 14 bases lying between them. The CDR3 runs 15 residues. DNA for the CDR3: TGCGCCAGCAGCTTGGGGGGGGTTCTAAGTTACGAGCAGTACTTC. It encodes CASSLGGVLSYEQYF.

The chain combines TRBV5-4 with TRBJ1-1; 7 bases are a match to TRBD1. CDR1 and CDR2 (germline): SGHNT, YYREEE (reference sequence). CDR3 length equals 13 residues. The trim removed 4 bases at V and 9 bases at J, leaving 9 bases unmatched. CDR3 region: CASSLRDRGQAFF. In DNA form, the CDR3 reads TGTGCCAGCAGCCTCCGGGACAGAGGGCAAGCTTTCTTT.

The gene calls are TRBV4-1 and TRBJ2-7; 7 bases match TRBD1. The trim removed 4 bases at V and 3 bases at J, leaving 12 bases unmatched. The CDR3 contains 16 residues. Germline V gene lookup returns CDR1 MGHRA and CDR2 YSYEKL. CDR3 residues: CASSPLIGQAIYEQYF. Written as DNA, the CDR3 is TGCGCCAGCAGCCCTCTCATCGGACAGGCTATCTACGAGCAGTACTTC.

The chain employs TRBV7-8 and TRBJ1-4; 8 bases match TRBD1. The V segment lost 4 bases and the J segment 7 bases; nucleotides outside the gene matches: 5. CDR3 size: 14 residues. Germline V gene sequence: CDR1 SGHVS, CDR2 FQNEAQ. CDR3 nucleotide sequence: TGTGCCAGCAGCTGGGACAGGCACATTGAAAAACTGTTTTTT. This sequence encodes CASSWDRHIEKLFF.

The chain uses TRBV20-1 and TRBJ2-5; 8 bases are a match to TRBD1. CDR1 is DFQATT, CDR2 SNEGSKA, per germline (reference sequence). This CDR3 region has 11 residues. The CDR3 DNA follows: TGCAGACGGACAGGGAGGGAGACCCAGTACTTC. Protein: CRRTGRETQYF.

The rearrangement links TRBV5-4 to TRBJ2-7, with D perhaps TRBD1 (6 bases). Trimming took off 4 bases at V and 3 bases at J, with 11 bases between the two ends. The CDR3 sequence is 13 residues long. Germline CDR1 and CDR2: SGHNT and YYREEE (reference sequence). The CDR3 DNA is TGTGCCAGCAGCCCACTACAGGGCTACGAGCAGTACTTC. Protein product: CASSPLQGYEQYF.

The chain carries TRBV5-1 and TRBJ2-5; the D gene is possibly TRBD1 (5 bases). Trimming shortened V by 3 bases and J by 5 bases, and 20 bases separated the two germline ends. The CDR3 has 16 residues. From germline, CDR1 is SGHRS and CDR2 YFSETQ. CDR3 region: CASSSGRGGNLETQYF. The CDR3 DNA sequence: TGCGCCAGCAGCTCCGGAAGGGGCGGAAATCTGGAGACCCAGTACTTC. The full variable domain, completed using reference TRBV5-1 and TRBJ2-5, is KAGVTQTPRYLIKTRGQQVTLSCSPISGHRSVSWYQQTPGQGLQFLFEYFSETQRNKGNFPGRFSGRQFSNSRSEMNVSTLELGDSALYLCASSSGRGGNLETQYFGPGTRLLVL.

The CDR3 DNA follows: TGTGCCAGCAGCCCCTTGGGGGATAGCGGGAGGACTACGCAGTATTTT. It specifies CASSPLGDSGRTTQYF. The chain has TRBV7-9 and TRBJ2-3; TRBD2 matches at 10 bases. With V trimmed by 5 bases and J by 8 bases, 13 bases remained unmatched. Germline V CDR1 and CDR2: SEHNR, FQNEAQ (reference sequence). The CDR3 totals 16 residues.

This clone has a handful of counts. V and J are TRBV19 and TRBJ1-5; 7 bases match TRBD1. The germline V gene has CDR1 LNHDA and CDR2 SQIVND (reference sequence). Trimming at V came to 7 bases and at J to 4 bases, leaving 7 bases not matched to a gene. CDR3 length: 14 amino acids. This chain's CDR3 is CASTEGQYNQPQHF. As DNA, the CDR3 is TGTGCCAGTACCGAGGGACAGTATAATCAGCCCCAGCATTTT.

This chain uses TRBV18 with TRBJ2-5; D gene uncertain. The J call may be wrong; the DNA end is better matched by TRBJ2-7. The CDR3 length is 11 residues. Per germline, CDR1 KGHSH and CDR2 LQKENI. The DNA for the CDR3 is TGTGCCAGCTCACTAGATTACGAGCAGTACTTC. It yields the protein CASSLDYEQYF.

The gene calls are TRBV7-9 and TRBJ2-3, with a weak D call TRBD1 (6 bases). The CDR3 runs 14 residues. The V and J ends lost 5 bases and 4 bases respectively, with 13 bases between them. Germline CDR1 and CDR2: SEHNR and FQNEAQ (reference sequence). CDR3 in DNA: TGTGCCAGCAGCCTGACCAGGGGAGCAGATACGCAGTATTTT. It is translated as CASSLTRGADTQYF.

The chain recombines TRBV4-1 with TRBJ1-1; TRBD1 matches 7 bases. Germline CDR1 is MGHRA and CDR2 is YSYEKL. J gave up 4 bases and V 4 bases, and 9 bases lay outside the gene matches. This CDR3 is 15 amino acids long. CDR3 sequence (DNA): TGCGCCAGCAGCCCATATCCAGGGGGGTTCACTGAAGCTTTCTTT. Encoded protein: CASSPYPGGFTEAFF.

The J gene is TRBJ1-1, the V gene TRBV5-3, with 9 positions matching TRBD1. TRBV5-3 is an open reading frame whose function is uncertain. V lost 5 bases, J lost 5 bases, and 13 bases stayed unmatched. This CDR3 has 16 amino acids. CDR3 DNA: TGTGCCAGAAGACAAGATCGCGGGACAGGGAGGACTGAAGCTTTCTTT. The encoded protein is CARRQDRGTGRTEAFF.

CDR3 in amino acids: CSVEQAGGETQYF. For the CDR3, the DNA is TGCAGCGTTGAACAGGCAGGGGGAGAGACCCAGTACTTC. The V and J genes are TRBV29-1 and TRBJ2-5, with 7 positions matching TRBD1. J gave up 4 bases and V 2 bases, and 4 bases lay outside the gene matches. Looked up from germline, CDR1 is SQVTM and CDR2 is ANQGSEA. The CDR3 loop spans 13 amino acids. Looking up the rest from reference TRBV29-1 and TRBJ2-5 gives the full variable domain: SAVISQKPSRDICQRGTSLTIQCQVDSQVTMMFWYRQQPGQSLTLIATANQGSEATYESGFVIDKFPISRPNLTFSTLTVSNMSPEDSSIYLCSVEQAGGETQYFGPGTRLLVL.

This chain links TRBV14 with TRBJ1-2; TRBD1 is a possible D gene (5 bases). V was trimmed by 0 bases and J by 0 bases, leaving 14 bases between them. The CDR3 runs to 17 residues. Germline CDR1 and CDR2: SGHDN and FVKESK. Written as DNA, the CDR3 is TGTGCCAGCAGCCAAGATCGCAGGGATGAGCCTAACTATGGCTACACCTTC. It yields the protein CASSQDRRDEPNYGYTF.

J is TRBJ2-7 and V is TRBV19; 7 positions agree with TRBD1. CDR3 length equals 16 residues. Germline V gene data show CDR1 as LNHDA and CDR2 as SQIVND (reference sequence). Germline trimming cut 5 bases from V and 2 bases from J; bases unmatched to any gene: 12. The CDR3 DNA sequence: TGTGCCAGTAGTGCCCGGGACAGTGCTCTGGCCTACGAGCAGTACTTC. It encodes CASSARDSALAYEQYF.

The CDR3 sequence: CASSLGEWADEQFF. In DNA form, the CDR3 reads TGTGCCAGCAGCTTAGGGGAGTGGGCGGATGAGCAGTTCTTC. V and J are TRBV7-7 and TRBJ2-1; maybe TRBD2 (5 bases). The germline gives CDR1 SSHAT, CDR2 FNYEAQ (reference sequence). This CDR3 has 14 residues. Between the trimmed V and J ends, which lost 1 base and 8 bases, there was a span of 12 bases.